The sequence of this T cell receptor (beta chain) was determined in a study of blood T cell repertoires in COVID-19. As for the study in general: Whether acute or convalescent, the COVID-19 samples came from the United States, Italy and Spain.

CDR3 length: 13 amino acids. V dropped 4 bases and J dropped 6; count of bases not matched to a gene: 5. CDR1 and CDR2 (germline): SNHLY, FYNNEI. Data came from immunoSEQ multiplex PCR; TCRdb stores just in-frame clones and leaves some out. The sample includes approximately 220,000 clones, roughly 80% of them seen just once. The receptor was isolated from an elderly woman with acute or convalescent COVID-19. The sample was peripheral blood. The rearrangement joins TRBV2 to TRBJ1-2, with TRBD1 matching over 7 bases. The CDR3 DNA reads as TGTGCCAGCAGTGTGCAGGGGGTTAATGGCTACACCTTC. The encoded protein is CASSVQGVNGYTF.